These 26 T cell receptor beta chains were all obtained from the same sample, sequenced in a study of cytomegalovirus exposure and HLA in healthy donors. 60 Vbeta and 13 Jbeta primers were used in PCR. Produced via immunoSEQ multiplex PCR; TCRdb's table is partial and in-frame only. The sample records more than 130,000 clones, just under 85% being singletons. Specimen: PBMCs. These receptors originate from a man aged 35-49 years in good health and CMV-seropositive.

This clone showed up just a few times. The chain joins TRBV5-1 to TRBJ2-3; 7 nucleotides agree with TRBD1. V lost 4 bases and J lost 0; bases outside the gene matches: 5. The CDR3 loop spans 15 amino acids. CDR1 is SGHRS and CDR2 is YFSETQ in the germline V gene. CDR3 loop: CASSIQGLSTDTQYF. The CDR3 DNA sequence: TGCGCCAGCAGCATACAGGGGTTAAGCACAGATACGCAGTATTTT.

The chain joins TRBV27 to TRBJ1-2; 9 bases align to TRBD1. J lost 4 bases, V lost 6 bases, and 12 bases had no gene match. Germline CDR1 is MNHEY and CDR2 is SMNVEV (reference sequence). The CDR3 contains 16 residues. The CDR3: CASSNRPGQGFYGYTF. The CDR3 DNA reads TGTGCCAGCAGCAACCGACCGGGACAGGGATTCTATGGCTACACCTTC.

This clone has just one count. The chain has TRBV6-1 and TRBJ2-7, with TRBD2 identical over 10 bases. Germline loops: CDR1 MNHNS, CDR2 SASEGT. V lost 7 bases, J lost 2 bases, and 5 bases stayed unmatched. The CDR3 is made up of 14 amino acids. The CDR3 loop is CASMKRGGTYEQYF. CDR3 bases: TGTGCCAGCATGAAGCGGGGGGGGACCTACGAGCAGTACTTC.

CDR3: CASSHGTAEQFF. As DNA, the CDR3 is TGCGCCAGCAGCCACGGGACAGCCGAGCAGTTCTTC. V usage is TRBV4-1 and J usage is TRBJ2-1; 7 bases are shared with TRBD1. Germline V gene lookup returns CDR1 MGHRA and CDR2 YSYEKL. Trimming cost V 3 bases and J 10 bases; bases outside gene matches: 3. This CDR3 region has 12 residues.

The V and J genes are TRBV7-3 and TRBJ2-1; 13 bases fit TRBD2. The junction had 4 bases not matched to a gene; V was cut back by 5 bases and J by 0 bases. Germline CDR1 and CDR2: SGHTA and FQGTGA. The CDR3 totals 17 residues. CDR3 bases: TGTGCCAGCAGCCAGGGACTAGCGGGGAGCTCCTACAATGAGCAGTTCTTC. It codes for CASSQGLAGSSYNEQFF.

The chain is built from TRBV20-1 and TRBJ2-3; D is unresolved. This CDR3 is 11 amino acids long. Germline CDR1 DFQATT, CDR2 SNEGSKA (reference sequence). CDR3 sequence (DNA): TGCAATGCCGTAGGCACAGATACGCAGTATTTT. Translating it yields CNAVGTDTQYF.

The chain's CDR3 is CAWSEGGFSYEQYF. Here the CDR3 DNA reads TGTGCCTGGAGCGAAGGGGGATTTTCCTACGAGCAGTACTTC. The rearrangement joins TRBV30 to TRBJ2-7, with TRBD1 as a possible D gene (6 bases). The CDR3 is made up of 14 amino acids. Trimming took off 3 bases at V and 1 base at J, with 13 bases between the two ends. Per germline, CDR1 GTSNPN and CDR2 SVGIG (reference sequence).

The rearrangement links TRBV11-2 to TRBJ2-5; 13 bases align to TRBD2. This CDR3 is 16 amino acids long. Germline-derived CDR1 and CDR2 are SGHAT and FQNNGV. V gave up 1 base and J gave up 6 bases; unmatched junction bases: 5. CDR3 DNA sequence: TGTGCCAGCAGCTTAGCTTGGACTAGCGGGAGTAAGACCCAGTACTTC. The encoded protein is CASSLAWTSGSKTQYF.

The V call is TRBV13, the J call TRBJ1-1; D unresolved. The ends were cut back, 1 base at V and 0 bases at J, with 15 bases in the middle. Germline V gives CDR1 PRHDT, CDR2 FYEKMQ (reference sequence). The CDR3 is 17 amino acids. The CDR3 region is CASSLEAIGEMNTEAFF. CDR3 bases: TGTGCCAGCAGCTTAGAAGCCATTGGGGAGATGAACACTGAAGCTTTCTTT. Complete variable domain (other parts from reference TRBV13 and TRBJ1-1): AAGVIQSPRHLIKEKRETATLKCYPIPRHDTVYWYQQGPGQDPQFLISFYEKMQSDKGSIPDRFSAQQFSDYHSELNMSSLELGDSALYFCASSLEAIGEMNTEAFFGQGTRLTVV.

The CDR3 bases are TGTGCCACCAGCATAGAACAGGGGGCCCAAGAGACCCAGTACTTC. Its translation: CATSIEQGAQETQYF. The chain links TRBV15 to TRBJ2-5; 9 bases match TRBD1. V lost 4 bases to trimming and J lost 1 base; unmatched junction nucleotides: 4. The CDR3 covers 15 residues. Germline loops: CDR1 LNHNV, CDR2 YYDKDF (reference sequence).

This clone is a singleton in its sample. The gene calls are TRBV18 and TRBJ2-1, with 9 nucleotides matching TRBD2. V was clipped by 3 bases and J by 3 bases; unmatched bases: 3. In germline, CDR1 is KGHSH, CDR2 LQKENI. This CDR3 is 15 amino acids long. CDR3 sequence (DNA): TGTGCCAGCTCACCGACTAGCGGAAACTACAATGAGCAGTTCTTC. This codes for CASSPTSGNYNEQFF.

The chain couples TRBV14 to TRBJ1-5, with D possibly matching TRBD1 (5 bases). The V gene's germline CDR1 is SGHDN and CDR2 FVKESK. The CDR3 is 14 residues long. V gave up 4 bases and J gave up 1 base, with 8 bases separating them. The CDR3 DNA sequence: TGTGCCAGCAGCCCCCAGGGAAGCAATCAGCCCCAGCATTTT. It encodes CASSPQGSNQPQHF.

J is TRBJ1-1 and V is TRBV7-2; 12 nucleotides agree with TRBD1. CDR1 is SGHTA, CDR2 FQGNSA, per germline. The V gene end was trimmed by 5 bases and the J gene end by 0 bases; junction bases not matched to a gene: 7. This CDR3 has 17 residues. The CDR3 region is CASSPPGTGGMNTEAFF. CDR3 coding DNA: TGTGCCAGCAGCCCCCCCGGGACAGGGGGCATGAACACTGAAGCTTTCTTT.

This chain connects TRBV19 to TRBJ1-1; D might be TRBD1 (5 bases). V shed 3 bases and J shed 4 bases, with 12 bases lying between them. The CDR3 is made up of 14 amino acids. Per germline, CDR1 LNHDA and CDR2 SQIVND (reference sequence). CDR3 amino acids: CASSMRQSGTEAFF. Here the CDR3 DNA reads TGTGCCAGTAGTATGCGACAGTCTGGCACTGAAGCTTTCTTT.

V and J are TRBV5-1 and TRBJ1-1; possibly TRBD1 for D (5 bases). The CDR3 runs 15 residues. The V gene's germline CDR1 is SGHRS and CDR2 YFSETQ. V shed 0 bases and J shed 4 bases, with 13 bases lying between them. In DNA, the CDR3 is TGCGCCAGCAGCTTGGGCGGGACTGAGGGCACTGAAGCTTTCTTT. Translation: CASSLGGTEGTEAFF.

The chain has TRBV7-6 and TRBJ2-7; D possibly corresponds to TRBD2 (6 bases). CDR1 and CDR2 (germline): SGHVS, FNYEAQ. CDR3 length equals 15 residues. V was trimmed by 5 bases and J by 5 bases, leaving 19 bases between them. CDR3: CASSPFLGGAHEQYF. The CDR3 region has the DNA TGTGCCAGCAGCCCGTTTCTGGGGGGTGCCCACGAGCAGTACTTC.

The chain employs TRBV7-9 and TRBJ2-7, with 7 bases matching TRBD1. This CDR3 spans 13 amino acids. With V trimmed by 5 bases and J by 1 base, 2 bases remained unmatched. Germline-derived CDR1 and CDR2 are SEHNR and FQNEAQ (reference sequence). CDR3 nucleotides: TGTGCCAGCAGCCAACAGGGGTCCTACGAGCAGTACTTC. Translating it yields CASSQQGSYEQYF.

There are a few counts of this clone. The chain joins TRBV21-1 to TRBJ2-3; no DNA check was done on the table's D call, TRBD2. TRBV21-1 is designated a pseudogene. This CDR3 region has 17 residues. The CDR3 nucleotides read TGTGCCAGCAGCTCCTTCGTAGCGGGAGGGGAATCGTGTACGCAGTATTTT. Translating gives CASSSFVAGGESCTQYF.

The chain recombines TRBV5-5 with TRBJ2-7, with D maybe TRBD1 (6 bases). V was cut by 4 bases and J by 1 base, with 18 bases left in between. The CDR3 consists of 16 residues. Germline V gene data show CDR1 as SGHKS and CDR2 as YYEKEE (reference sequence). CDR3: CASSPTRDTGSYEQYF. As DNA, the CDR3 is TGTGCCAGCAGCCCCACCCGGGACACAGGATCCTACGAGCAGTACTTC.

The chain carries TRBV28 and TRBJ1-5, with 7 bases lining up with TRBD1. The germline gives CDR1 MDHEN, CDR2 SYDVKM. The CDR3 is 13 residues long. V was pared by 8 bases and J by 0 bases, with 1 base of the junction left unmatched. CDR3: CASGTDSNQPQHF. In DNA form, the CDR3 reads TGTGCCAGCGGGACAGATAGCAATCAGCCCCAGCATTTT.

This clone turned up a few times. The V gene is TRBV29-1, the J gene TRBJ1-4, with a tentative D call TRBD1 (5 bases). The CDR3 extends over 14 amino acids. Per the germline V gene, CDR1 is SQVTM and CDR2 is ANQGSEA. V lost 3 bases to trimming and J lost 7 bases, with 15 bases between them. The CDR3 sequence is CSVDKAGLGEKLFF. The CDR3 DNA is TGCAGCGTTGATAAGGCAGGGTTAGGTGAAAAACTGTTTTTT. Full variable domain (remainder filled in from reference TRBV29-1 and TRBJ1-4): SAVISQKPSRDICQRGTSLTIQCQVDSQVTMMFWYRQQPGQSLTLIATANQGSEATYESGFVIDKFPISRPNLTFSTLTVSNMSPEDSSIYLCSVDKAGLGEKLFFGSGTQLSVL.

The V and J genes are TRBV27 and TRBJ1-1; no definite D call. Trimming removed 2 bases at V and 1 base at J, with 8 bases between. CDR1 MNHEY and CDR2 SMNVEV come from the germline V gene (reference sequence). CDR3 length equals 14 residues. The CDR3: CASSLLAGNTEAFF. The DNA of the CDR3 is TGTGCCAGCAGTTTACTCGCCGGGAACACTGAAGCTTTCTTT.

The rearrangement joins TRBV4-2 to TRBJ2-7; a possible D gene is TRBD1 (6 bases). Germline CDR1 reads LGHNA; CDR2 reads YNFKEQ. V was pared by 4 bases and J by 2 bases, with 12 bases between. This CDR3 comprises 14 residues. The CDR3 DNA reads TGTGCCAGCAGCCCCCGGGACAATACCTACGAGCAGTACTTC. Translating gives CASSPRDNTYEQYF.

On this clone: Mismatch with germline at one junction end may stem from a read error. V and J are TRBV7-7 and TRBJ2-1, with a weak D call TRBD2 (6 bases). Germline assignment: CDR1 SSHAT and CDR2 FNYEAQ (reference sequence). CDR3 length: 15 amino acids. Here the CDR3 DNA reads TGTGCTAGCAGCGCGAACGTGGGAGGAAACAATGAGCAGTTCTTC. Residues: CASSANVGGNNEQFF.

The chain recombines TRBV30 with TRBJ2-5, with D possibly matching TRBD2 (7 bases). Germline values: CDR1 GTSNPN, CDR2 SVGIG (reference sequence). V was cut by 5 bases and J by 5 bases, with 18 bases left in between. The length of the CDR3 is 14 residues. The CDR3 coding sequence is TGTGCCTGGGGCGCCGCGGGGGCAAGTGAGACCCAGTACTTC. Translation gives CAWGAAGASETQYF.

This chain uses TRBV6-4 with TRBJ1-1; 7 bases fit TRBD1. The CDR3 length is 19 residues. Trimming removed 9 bases from V and 1 base from J; junction bases left unmatched: 23. Germline CDR1 is MRHNA and CDR2 is SNTAGT. The CDR3 bases are TGTGCCAGTTCAGATAGGGGTTCATCTGACAGGGTTCGGAACACTGAAGCTTTCTTT. This codes for CASSDRGSSDRVRNTEAFF.